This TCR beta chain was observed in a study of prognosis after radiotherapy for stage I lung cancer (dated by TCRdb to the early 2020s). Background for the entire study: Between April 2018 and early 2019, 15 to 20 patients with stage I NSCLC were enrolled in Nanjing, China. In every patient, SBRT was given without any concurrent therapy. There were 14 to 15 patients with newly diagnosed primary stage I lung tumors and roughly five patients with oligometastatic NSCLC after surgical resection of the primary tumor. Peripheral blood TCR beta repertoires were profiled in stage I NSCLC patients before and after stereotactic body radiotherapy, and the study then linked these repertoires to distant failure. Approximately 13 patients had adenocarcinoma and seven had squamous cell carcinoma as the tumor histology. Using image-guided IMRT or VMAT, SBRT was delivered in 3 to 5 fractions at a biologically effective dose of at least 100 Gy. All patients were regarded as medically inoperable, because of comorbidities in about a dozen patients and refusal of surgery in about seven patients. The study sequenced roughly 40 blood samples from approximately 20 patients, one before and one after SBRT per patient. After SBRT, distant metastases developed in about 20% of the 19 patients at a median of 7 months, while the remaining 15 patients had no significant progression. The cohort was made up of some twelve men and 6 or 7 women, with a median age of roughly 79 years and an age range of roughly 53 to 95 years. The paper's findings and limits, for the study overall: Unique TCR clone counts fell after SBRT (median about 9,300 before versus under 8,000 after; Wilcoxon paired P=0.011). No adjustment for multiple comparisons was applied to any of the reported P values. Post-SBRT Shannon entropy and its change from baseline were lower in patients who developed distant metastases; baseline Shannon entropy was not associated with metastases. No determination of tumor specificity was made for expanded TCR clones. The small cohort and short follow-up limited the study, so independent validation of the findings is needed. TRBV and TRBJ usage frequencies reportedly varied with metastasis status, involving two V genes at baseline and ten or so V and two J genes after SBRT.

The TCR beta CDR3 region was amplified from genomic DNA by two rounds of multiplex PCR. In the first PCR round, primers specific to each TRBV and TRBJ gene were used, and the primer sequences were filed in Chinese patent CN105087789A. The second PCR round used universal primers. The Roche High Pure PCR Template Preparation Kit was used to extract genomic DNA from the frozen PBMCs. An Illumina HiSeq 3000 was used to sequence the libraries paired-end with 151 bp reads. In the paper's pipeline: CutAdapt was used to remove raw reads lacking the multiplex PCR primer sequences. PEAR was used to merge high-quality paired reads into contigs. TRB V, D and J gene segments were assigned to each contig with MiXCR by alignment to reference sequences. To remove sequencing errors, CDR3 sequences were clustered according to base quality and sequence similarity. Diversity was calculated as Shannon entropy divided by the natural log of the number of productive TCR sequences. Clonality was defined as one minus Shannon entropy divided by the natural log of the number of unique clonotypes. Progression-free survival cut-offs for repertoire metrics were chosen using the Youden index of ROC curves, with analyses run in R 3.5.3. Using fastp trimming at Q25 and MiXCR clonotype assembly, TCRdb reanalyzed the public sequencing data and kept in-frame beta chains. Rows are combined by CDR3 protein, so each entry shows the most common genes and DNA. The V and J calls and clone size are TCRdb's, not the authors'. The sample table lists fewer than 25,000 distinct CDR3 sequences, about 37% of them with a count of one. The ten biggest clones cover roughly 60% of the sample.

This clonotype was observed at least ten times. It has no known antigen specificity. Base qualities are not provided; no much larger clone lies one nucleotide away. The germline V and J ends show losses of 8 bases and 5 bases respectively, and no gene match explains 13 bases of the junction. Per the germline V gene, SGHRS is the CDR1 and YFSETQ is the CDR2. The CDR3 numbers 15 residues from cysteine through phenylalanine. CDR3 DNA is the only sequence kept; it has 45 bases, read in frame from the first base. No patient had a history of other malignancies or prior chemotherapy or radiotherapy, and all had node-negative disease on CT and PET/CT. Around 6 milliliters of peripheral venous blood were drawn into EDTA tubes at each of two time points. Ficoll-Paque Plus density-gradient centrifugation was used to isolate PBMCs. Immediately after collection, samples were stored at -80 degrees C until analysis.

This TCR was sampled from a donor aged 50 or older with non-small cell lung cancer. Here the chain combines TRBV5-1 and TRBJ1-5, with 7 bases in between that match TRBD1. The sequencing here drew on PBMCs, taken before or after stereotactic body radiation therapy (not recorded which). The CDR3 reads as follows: CARTGYCAPHQPQHF. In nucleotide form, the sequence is TGCGCCAGGACAGGGTATTGCGCCCCTCATCAGCCCCAGCATTTT. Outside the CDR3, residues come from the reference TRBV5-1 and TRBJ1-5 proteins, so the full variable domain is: KAGVTQTPRYLIKTRGQQVTLSCSPISGHRSVSWYQQTPGQGLQFLFEYFSETQRNKGNFPGRFSGRQFSNSRSEMNVSTLELGDSALYLCARTGYCAPHQPQHFGDGTRLSIL.